These 32 T cell receptor beta chains were all obtained from the same sample, sequenced in a study of PD-1 blockade in classical Hodgkin lymphoma. Exposure to brentuximab vedotin varied, and each patient had relapsed following autologous stem cell transplantation. Assay used: immunoSEQ multiplex PCR; TCRdb lists only in-frame clones, some missing. Found here are about 62,000 clones, approximately 88% of them singletons; the top ten hold roughly an eighth. Sequenced material: peripheral blood mononuclear cells (PBMCs), taken at baseline. These receptors were taken from a human donor with classical Hodgkin lymphoma.

The CDR3, as DNA: TGTGCCAGCAGCGACCCCGGGACAGGGGATTCACCCCTCCACTTT. It translates to CASSDPGTGDSPLHF. The V and J genes are TRBV9 and TRBJ1-6, with 10 bases that match TRBD1. Germline CDR1 and CDR2: SGDLS and YYNGEE. Unmatched junction bases numbered 5, after V lost 3 bases and J lost 8 bases. There are 15 residues in the CDR3.

The CDR3 nucleotides are TGTGCCAGTACCAGGACCCAGAAGACAGATACGCAGTATTTT. Its protein is CASTRTQKTDTQYF. The gene calls are TRBV6-5 and TRBJ2-3; D remains ambiguous. Deletions cut 9 bases from V and 3 bases from J, with 16 bases between. This CDR3 spans 14 amino acids. The germline V gene has CDR1 MNHEY and CDR2 SVGAGI.

The chain carries TRBV27 and TRBJ2-5, with TRBD1 identical over 8 bases. Germline V gene lookup returns CDR1 MNHEY and CDR2 SMNVEV (reference sequence). V dropped 0 bases and J dropped 4; count of bases not matched to a gene: 1. CDR3 length equals 14 residues. DNA for the CDR3: TGTGCCAGCAGTTTATCGGACAGGGTAGAGACCCAGTACTTC. This encodes CASSLSDRVETQYF.

This chain connects TRBV27 to TRBJ1-4, with TRBD1 identical over 9 bases. The CDR3 is 17 residues long. Germline trimming cut 0 bases from V and 5 bases from J; bases unmatched to any gene: 7. Per germline, CDR1 MNHEY and CDR2 SMNVEV (reference sequence). The chain's CDR3 is CASSLSRPGQGNEKLFF. The CDR3 DNA is TGTGCCAGCAGTTTATCCCGTCCCGGACAGGGGAATGAAAAACTGTTTTTT.

The chain uses TRBV15 and TRBJ2-7; 11 positions agree with TRBD1. Germline assignment: CDR1 LNHNV and CDR2 YYDKDF (reference sequence). Trimming at V came to 4 bases and at J to 2 bases, leaving 1 base not matched to a gene. The CDR3 has 14 residues. This CDR3 is CATSKDRGPYEQYF. The CDR3 coding sequence is TGTGCCACCAGCAAGGACAGGGGGCCCTACGAGCAGTACTTC.

This rearrangement joins TRBV30 to TRBJ1-2, with D unresolved. V gave up 2 bases and J gave up 7 bases, with 17 bases separating them. The CDR3 length is 14 residues. Germline lookup yields CDR1 GTSNPN and CDR2 SVGIG (reference sequence). CDR3 residues: CAWSLGDGGSGYTF. CDR3 bases: TGTGCCTGGAGTCTAGGAGATGGAGGGAGTGGCTACACCTTC. The whole variable domain, remainder taken from reference TRBV30 and TRBJ1-2, is SQTIHQWPATLVQPVGSPLSLECTVEGTSNPNLYWYRQAAGRGLQLLFYSVGIGQISSEVPQNLSASRPQDRQFILSSKKLLLSDSGFYLCAWSLGDGGSGYTFGSGTRLTVV.

This chain links TRBV7-9 with TRBJ1-2; no clear D. The length of the CDR3 is 13 residues. Trimming removed 0 bases from V and 4 bases from J, with 6 bases in between. The V gene's germline CDR1 is SEHNR and CDR2 FQNEAQ (reference sequence). This CDR3 reads CASSLAAAYGYTF. The CDR3 coding sequence is TGTGCCAGCAGCTTAGCGGCAGCCTATGGCTACACCTTC.

This clone has just one count. The chain recombines TRBV11-3 with TRBJ2-3; 8 positions match TRBD1. In germline, CDR1 is SGHNT, CDR2 YENEEA. This CDR3 has 17 residues. After removal of 5 bases from V and 4 bases from J, the junction contained 14 bases not matched to a gene. CDR3 nucleotide sequence: TGTGCCAGCAGCGCCACCTCCGGACAGGGAAGGGCAGATACGCAGTATTTT. It specifies CASSATSGQGRADTQYF.

The chain joins TRBV5-1 to TRBJ2-7; D is tentatively TRBD1 or TRBD2 (5 bases each). Germline loops: CDR1 SGHRS, CDR2 YFSETQ. The CDR3 spans 15 residues. The ends were cut back, 4 bases at V and 4 bases at J, with 18 bases in the middle. The CDR3 region has the DNA TGCGCCAGCAGCCAATACGCCGGGACGGCTTACGAGCAGTACTTC. Translating it yields CASSQYAGTAYEQYF.

The sample holds one count of this clone. This rearrangement joins TRBV18 to TRBJ2-5; no definite D call. Trimming took 3 bases from V and 7 from J, leaving 18 bases between them. CDR1 is KGHSH and CDR2 is LQKENI in the germline V gene. The CDR3 extends over 15 amino acids. The CDR3 DNA reads as TGTGCCAGCTCACCTAGGGAACCAAAGTTTGGGACCCAGTACTTC. Amino acid sequence: CASSPREPKFGTQYF.

The genes are TRBV7-2 and TRBJ2-7, with unresolved D. CDR1 is SGHTA and CDR2 is FQGNSA in the germline V gene. The CDR3 has 15 amino acids. With 1 base removed from V and 0 bases from J, the gap between germline ends came to 10 bases. CDR3 protein: CASSLEGSSSYEQYF. CDR3 coding DNA: TGTGCCAGCAGCTTAGAGGGTAGTAGCTCCTACGAGCAGTACTTC.

The chain has TRBV30 and TRBJ2-2, with TRBD1 identical over 8 bases. J was trimmed by 4 bases and V by 4 bases; bases with no gene match: 8. Germline assignment: CDR1 GTSNPN and CDR2 SVGIG (reference sequence). The CDR3 contains 15 residues. The DNA for the CDR3 is TGTGCCTGGAATATGGACAGGGCGGCCACCGGGGAGCTGTTTTTT. Protein sequence: CAWNMDRAATGELFF.

The CDR3 DNA is TGTGCCTGGAGTGTACGTTCTGAAGCTTTCTTT. Encoded protein: CAWSVRSEAFF. The chain links TRBV30 to TRBJ1-1; no definite D call. The V end lost 0 bases, the J end lost 6 bases, and 5 bases lay between the germline ends. The CDR3 contains 11 residues. The V gene's germline CDR1 is GTSNPN and CDR2 SVGIG (reference sequence).

The chain employs TRBV19 and TRBJ1-1, with 9 positions matching TRBD1. The CDR3 spans 15 residues. The ends lost 7 bases at V and 5 bases at J; junction bases unmatched: 11. Germline V gene data show CDR1 as LNHDA and CDR2 as SQIVND (reference sequence). CDR3 sequence reads: CASNNPGTGRTEAFF. Written as DNA, the CDR3 is TGTGCCAGTAACAACCCCGGGACAGGGAGGACTGAAGCTTTCTTT.

The rearrangement joins TRBV28 to TRBJ1-1; D unclear. CDR3 length: 12 residues. Germline V CDR1 and CDR2: MDHEN, SYDVKM. With 6 bases removed from V and 9 bases from J, the gap between germline ends came to 14 bases. CDR3: CASSLRASQAFF. The CDR3 DNA sequence: TGTGCCAGCAGCCTGAGGGCCAGTCAAGCTTTCTTT. Together with reference TRBV28 and TRBJ1-1, the CDR3 gives the full variable domain: DVKVTQSSRYLVKRTGEKVFLECVQDMDHENMFWYRQDPGLGLRLIYFSYDVKMKEKGDIPEGYSVSREKKERFSLILESASTNQTSMYLCASSLRASQAFFGQGTRLTVV.

The V call is TRBV5-1, the J call TRBJ1-2, with D hard to call. This CDR3 is 15 amino acids long. Germline V gene data show CDR1 as SGHRS and CDR2 as YFSETQ. V was shortened by 0 bases and J by 6 bases, with 15 bases between the two germline ends. The CDR3 is CASSLDDPQLDGYTF. The CDR3 coding sequence is TGCGCCAGCAGCTTGGACGACCCCCAGTTGGATGGCTACACCTTC.

V and J are TRBV2 and TRBJ1-1; 8 bases align to TRBD1. The germline V gene encodes CDR1 SNHLY and CDR2 FYNNEI. The CDR3 is 17 amino acids. The trim removed 7 bases at V and 2 bases at J, leaving 15 bases unmatched. The CDR3 coding sequence is TGTGCCAGCATTAGGACAGGGACGGTGCGGGGAAACACTGAAGCTTTCTTT. Amino acids: CASIRTGTVRGNTEAFF.

In this sample, this clone turned up once. The chain uses TRBV25-1 and TRBJ2-3; 8 bases line up with TRBD1. This CDR3 spans 18 amino acids. Germline CDR1 is MGHDK and CDR2 is SYGVNS. With 0 bases clipped from V and 3 bases from J, the junction kept 11 bases outside the gene matches. In nucleotides, the CDR3 is TGTGCCAGCAGTGAATACCTTCACGGGACAGGCCCGACAGATACGCAGTATTTT. Encoded protein: CASSEYLHGTGPTDTQYF.

The genes are TRBV5-8 and TRBJ2-2; 9 bases are shared with TRBD1. There are 15 residues in the CDR3. The junction had 3 bases not matched to a gene; V was cut back by 4 bases and J by 2 bases. Per germline, CDR1 SGHTS and CDR2 YDEGEE. The CDR3 coding sequence is TGTGCCAGCAGCCTGGGACAGGGTAACACCGGGGAGCTGTTTTTT. Amino acids: CASSLGQGNTGELFF.

V is TRBV6-5 and J is TRBJ2-5; 7 bases map to TRBD1. The CDR3 totals 14 residues. CDR1 and CDR2 (germline): MNHEY, SVGAGI. Trimming cost V 5 bases and J 5 bases; bases outside gene matches: 8. The CDR3, as DNA: TGTGCCAGCAGTAGAGGACAGGTGGGGGAGACCCAGTACTTC. It translates to CASSRGQVGETQYF.

The genes are TRBV11-3 and TRBJ2-2; 7 positions agree with TRBD1. Germline-derived CDR1 and CDR2 are SGHNT and YENEEA. This CDR3 spans 17 amino acids. V shed 1 base, J shed 3 bases, and the junction held 8 bases outside the gene matches. The CDR3 bases are TGTGCCAGCAGCTTAGGGCCGGGACAGAAGTACACCGGGGAGCTGTTTTTT. Protein: CASSLGPGQKYTGELFF.

The chain joins TRBV6-5 to TRBJ1-6, with 8 bases lining up with TRBD1. With 2 bases clipped from V and 9 bases from J, the junction kept 9 bases outside the gene matches. The CDR3 extends over 16 amino acids. Per the germline V gene, CDR1 is MNHEY and CDR2 is SVGAGI. The CDR3 loop is CASSYGGPGGFSPLHF. CDR3 nucleotides: TGTGCCAGCAGTTACGGGGGGCCAGGGGGCTTTTCACCCCTCCACTTT.

The V gene is TRBV27, the J gene TRBJ1-5, with D unclear. V was clipped by 3 bases and J by 1 base, with 1 base between them. The CDR3 is made up of 12 amino acids. Germline V gives CDR1 MNHEY, CDR2 SMNVEV (reference sequence). The CDR3: CASSLSNQPQHF. For the CDR3, the DNA is TGTGCCAGCAGTTTGAGCAATCAGCCCCAGCATTTT.

The rearrangement joins TRBV10-2 to TRBJ2-1, with 7 nucleotides matching TRBD2. Germline V lookup: CDR1 WSHSY, CDR2 SAAADI. The V gene end was trimmed by 5 bases and the J gene end by 0 bases; junction bases not matched to a gene: 1. The CDR3 runs 14 residues. Here the CDR3 DNA reads TGCGCCAGCAGTAGCGGGGTCTCCTACAATGAGCAGTTCTTC. Encoded protein: CASSSGVSYNEQFF.

By proportion, this clone is medium-sized. The chain couples TRBV28 to TRBJ1-1; D is possibly TRBD1 (5 bases). The V gene lost 7 bases and the J gene lost 5 bases, with 14 bases spanning the gap. The CDR3 has 13 amino acids. Per the germline V gene, CDR1 is MDHEN and CDR2 is SYDVKM. CDR3 protein: CASIPGRWTEAFF. CDR3 bases: TGTGCCAGCATCCCGGGACGATGGACTGAAGCTTTCTTT.

The V and J genes are TRBV7-8 and TRBJ1-2, with D perhaps TRBD1 (5 bases). The CDR3 runs to 13 residues. Trimming left V 10 bases short and J 5 bases short, with 17 bases between. CDR1 and CDR2 from the germline V gene are SGHVS and FQNEAQ. CDR3 DNA: TGTGCCACCCACAACGAGGGGCCTTATGGCTACACCTTC. It codes for CATHNEGPYGYTF.

This clone showed up just once. The chain carries TRBV5-5 and TRBJ1-6; D might be TRBD1 (5 bases). This CDR3 is built from 14 residues. Germline V CDR1 and CDR2: SGHKS, YYEKEE (reference sequence). Trimming removed 0 bases from V and 10 bases from J, with 11 bases in between. CDR3 region: CASSLDQGYSPLHF. Written as DNA, the CDR3 is TGTGCCAGCAGCTTGGACCAGGGATACTCACCCCTCCACTTT.

This clone is medium-sized in the sample. The rearrangement links TRBV21-1 to TRBJ1-4. TRBV21-1 is deemed a pseudogene. The CDR3 is 16 amino acids. The CDR3 DNA reads TGTGCCAGCAGCAAGAAAAAAGGTTCAACTAATGAAAAACTGTTTTTT. It codes for CASSKKKGSTNEKLFF.

This clone came up a few times. For the CDR3, the DNA is TGCGCCAGCAGCCAGGGCGCTGGCTATGGCTACACCTTC. It encodes CASSQGAGYGYTF. This chain links TRBV4-3 with TRBJ1-2; D is uncertain. Germline CDR1 LGHNA, CDR2 YSLEER. The V end lost 3 bases, the J end lost 4 bases, and 9 bases lay between the germline ends. This CDR3 is 13 amino acids long.

This chain joins TRBV14 and TRBJ2-1; 10 bases map to TRBD1. The CDR3 covers 18 residues. The V segment lost 2 bases and the J segment 5 bases; nucleotides outside the gene matches: 12. Germline V CDR1 and CDR2: SGHDN, FVKESK. CDR3 nucleotide sequence: TGTGCCAGCAGCCAACTCGTACCCGGGACAGGGGCCCACAATGAGCAGTTCTTC. Its protein product is CASSQLVPGTGAHNEQFF.

V is TRBV5-1 and J is TRBJ1-4; 7 bases agree with TRBD1. The CDR3 contains 16 residues. V was pared by 3 bases and J by 2 bases, with 7 bases of the junction left unmatched. Germline V gene data show CDR1 as SGHRS and CDR2 as YFSETQ. The CDR3 here is CASSSVGGQTNEKLFF. As DNA, the CDR3 is TGCGCCAGCAGCTCGGTCGGGGGACAGACTAATGAAAAACTGTTTTTT.

Only a few counts were recorded for this clone. The V and J genes are TRBV14 and TRBJ2-7; 11 nucleotides match TRBD2. The CDR3 sequence is 15 residues long. CDR1 is SGHDN, CDR2 FVKESK, per germline. Trimming cost V 1 base and J 6 bases; bases outside gene matches: 5. The CDR3 DNA follows: TGTGCCAGCAGCCAAGGACTAGCGGGGCGGGGCGAGCAGTACTTC. It translates to CASSQGLAGRGEQYF.